The clone carrying this TCR beta chain was observed a handful of times. This specimen belongs to a study of response to subunit inactivated influenza vaccine. TCRdb re-derived calls from the RT-PCR reads in MiXCR, one entry per CDR3 protein. Of about 540,000 distinct CDR3 sequences in the sample, under 30% are singletons; the top ten hold 2.8%. The CDR3 spans 15 residues. Unmatched junction bases numbered 12, after V lost 6 bases and J lost 5 bases. Germline V gene data show CDR1 as SGHRS and CDR2 as YFSETQ. The same data also contributed to another study, on T cells expressing NK-cell markers. From that paper: The authors generated TCR beta cDNA through 5'RACE template switching with UMIs. In a group of several donors, dominant NKG2C+ clonotypes represented about 1.0-8% of CD8+ T cells.

The sample in question was CD4+ T cells sorted from PBMCs, obtained 11 to 12 days after vaccination. The chain employs TRBV5-1 and TRBJ2-7, with 9 nucleotides matching TRBD1. This TCR derives from a man between 50 and 59 years old who received an inactivated influenza vaccine. The DNA for the CDR3 is TGCGCCAGCAAGAGGGAAAACAGGGGGCCAAACGAGCAGTACTTC. Its translation is CASKRENRGPNEQYF.